Presented here are 22 T cell receptor beta chains from one specimen sequenced in a study of shared clonotypes between healthy human individuals. Measured with immunoSEQ multiplex PCR; TCRdb has only the in-frame clones, and not every one. Altogether around 1.9 million clones are present, around 95% being singletons, with the ten largest covering approximately 1.6%. Positively selected for CCR7, the CD45RO-negative cells used as naive CD8 cells excluded terminally differentiated effector memory CD45RA+ cells. Material: naive CD8+ T cells from PBMCs. The receptor set was obtained from a man between 18 and 35 years old in good health. Some clones in this sample may be carry-over from other donors' samples.

V gene TRBV27 combines with J gene TRBJ2-7, with D possibly being TRBD1 or TRBD2 (6 bases each). This CDR3 has 15 amino acids. V lost 2 bases to trimming and J lost 4 bases, with 15 bases between them. The V gene's germline CDR1 is MNHEY and CDR2 SMNVEV (reference sequence). This CDR3 reads CASSLGAGHIYEQYF. In DNA, the CDR3 is TGTGCCAGCAGTTTAGGTGCGGGACACATATACGAGCAGTACTTC.

J is TRBJ2-3 and V is TRBV9, with a weak D call TRBD2 (6 bases). The CDR3 sequence is 14 residues long. Trimming took 4 bases from V and 6 from J, leaving 15 bases between them. Germline loops: CDR1 SGDLS, CDR2 YYNGEE. CDR3 in DNA: TGTGCCAGCAGCCCCGCCGGGAGACCCGATACGCAGTATTTT. Translated, it gives CASSPAGRPDTQYF.

This clone was detected once. This chain connects TRBV5-1 to TRBJ2-1, with 8 bases fitting TRBD2. The V segment lost 0 bases and the J segment 7 bases; nucleotides outside the gene matches: 6. Germline V gene lookup returns CDR1 SGHRS and CDR2 YFSETQ. The CDR3 consists of 15 residues. CDR3 coding DNA: TGCGCCAGCAGCTTGGGTAGCGGGATAACGAATGAGCAGTTCTTC. It encodes CASSLGSGITNEQFF.

This chain links TRBV6-6 with TRBJ2-3; D not certain. The V and J ends lost 5 bases and 0 bases respectively, with 12 bases between them. CDR1 is MNHNY, CDR2 SVGAGI, per germline (reference sequence). The CDR3 runs to 15 residues. The CDR3 reads CASSRAGLSTDTQYF. The DNA of the CDR3 is TGTGCCAGCAGTCGGGCAGGCCTTAGCACAGATACGCAGTATTTT.

The chain joins TRBV30 to TRBJ1-2, with D possibly being TRBD1 (6 bases). The CDR3 is 13 residues long. Deletions cut 8 bases from V and 8 bases from J, with 21 bases between. Germline assignment: CDR1 GTSNPN and CDR2 SVGIG (reference sequence). This CDR3 reads CAGKGGPVGGYTF. The CDR3 DNA sequence: TGTGCCGGCAAAGGGGGGCCCGTGGGGGGCTACACCTTC.

V is TRBV27 and J is TRBJ1-2; a weak D match, TRBD1 (5 bases). The germline V gene encodes CDR1 MNHEY and CDR2 SMNVEV (reference sequence). This CDR3 is 13 amino acids long. Trimming pared 4 bases from V and 5 bases from J, leaving 11 bases between. CDR3 nucleotide sequence: TGTGCCAGCAGTTCGACAGATTTATATGGCTACACCTTC. This sequence encodes CASSSTDLYGYTF.

The CDR3: CASSNNYGNREKLFF. The CDR3 DNA reads TGTGCCAGCAGCAACAACTACGGGAATCGGGAAAAACTGTTTTTT. The chain employs TRBV9 and TRBJ1-4; D not certain. V shed 4 bases and J shed 8 bases, with 18 bases lying between them. CDR3 length: 15 amino acids. CDR1 and CDR2 from the germline V gene are SGDLS and YYNGEE.

The CDR3 DNA reads TGCGCCAGCAGCTTGGCGGCAGGGGAGACTTTCTTT. Protein: CASSLAAGETFF. The chain uses TRBV5-1 and TRBJ1-1, with D possibly matching TRBD1 (6 bases). The V end was cut by 0 bases, the J end by 12 bases, with 12 bases between. The CDR3 totals 12 residues. Germline values: CDR1 SGHRS, CDR2 YFSETQ.

This clone showed up just once. J is TRBJ2-1 and V is TRBV5-1, with TRBD2 matching 10 bases. The V segment lost 7 bases and the J segment 3 bases; nucleotides outside the gene matches: 7. Germline lookup yields CDR1 SGHRS and CDR2 YFSETQ. The CDR3 spans 15 residues. The CDR3 reads CASRGLAGDYNEQFF. CDR3 sequence (DNA): TGCGCCAGCCGAGGGCTAGCGGGAGACTACAATGAGCAGTTCTTC.

Concerning this clone itself: The sample carries other DNA sequences with the same CDR3. The chain is built from TRBV6-5 and TRBJ2-7, with 7 nucleotides matching TRBD2. V was clipped by 4 bases and J by 2 bases; unmatched bases: 8. The germline V gene encodes CDR1 MNHEY and CDR2 SVGAGI. The CDR3 is 15 amino acids. The CDR3 protein is CASSFGEGLTYEQYF. CDR3 bases: TGTGCCAGCAGTTTCGGGGAGGGGCTCACCTACGAGCAGTACTTC.

The chain links TRBV10-3 to TRBJ2-1, with D perhaps matching TRBD2 (6 bases). V lost 6 bases and J lost 6, with 15 bases in between. Per the germline V gene, CDR1 is ENHRY and CDR2 is SYGVKD. The CDR3 loop spans 14 amino acids. DNA of the CDR3: TGTGCCATCAGAGGGCTAGCGTACGTCAATGAGCAGTTCTTC. It yields the protein CAIRGLAYVNEQFF.

This clone was counted only a few times. The rearrangement uses TRBV19 and TRBJ1-5; 7 nucleotides agree with TRBD1. This CDR3 comprises 16 residues. CDR1 is LNHDA, CDR2 SQIVND, per germline (reference sequence). Trimming removed 5 bases from V and 3 bases from J; junction bases left unmatched: 10. CDR3 nucleotide sequence: TGTGCCAGTAGTTCGACGACAGGGCCTCTCAATCAGCCCCAGCATTTT. Translated: CASSSTTGPLNQPQHF.

The chain employs TRBV27 and TRBJ1-2; D is unresolved. Germline-derived CDR1 and CDR2 are MNHEY and SMNVEV (reference sequence). The CDR3 is 13 amino acids. V was shortened by 3 bases and J by 8 bases, with 13 bases between the two germline ends. As DNA, the CDR3 is TGTGCCAGCAGTTTTTCGGGCCCCTCGGGCTACACCTTC. Its translation: CASSFSGPSGYTF.

This rearrangement joins TRBV30 to TRBJ2-5; 14 positions match TRBD2. Unmatched junction bases numbered 11, after V lost 3 bases and J lost 11 bases. Germline V lookup: CDR1 GTSNPN, CDR2 SVGIG (reference sequence). CDR3 length equals 15 residues. The chain's CDR3 is CAWSAAGLAGEEQYF. CDR3 DNA: TGTGCCTGGAGCGCCGCGGGACTAGCGGGAGAAGAGCAGTACTTC.

The V and J genes are TRBV4-3 and TRBJ2-7; 8 positions match TRBD1. The CDR3 has 15 residues. V trimming: 3 bases; J trimming: 3 bases; junction bases outside the gene matches: 7. Germline V CDR1 and CDR2: LGHNA, YSLEER. The CDR3 region is CASSHSTGGGYEQYF. The CDR3 coding sequence is TGCGCCAGCAGCCATTCCACAGGGGGAGGCTACGAGCAGTACTTC.

This clone was seen just once. Germline and junction disagree at one end, which may indicate a read error. The genes are TRBV5-1 and TRBJ2-5; D remains unclear. The germline CDR1 and CDR2 sequences are SGHRS and YFSETQ. The CDR3 consists of 11 residues. Written as DNA, the CDR3 is TGCGCCAGCAGCTTGGCATCAGACTGGGACTTC. This sequence encodes CASSLASDWDF.

V gene TRBV19 combines with J gene TRBJ2-1; D is ambiguous. CDR1 and CDR2 (germline): LNHDA, SQIVND (reference sequence). Trimming pared 1 base from V and 2 bases from J, leaving 9 bases between. The length of the CDR3 is 15 residues. CDR3 sequence: CASSIAGPAYNEQFF. CDR3 coding DNA: TGTGCCAGTAGTATAGCTGGTCCTGCCTACAATGAGCAGTTCTTC. The complete variable domain, with remaining parts taken from reference TRBV19 and TRBJ2-1, reads DGGITQSPKYLFRKEGQNVTLSCEQNLNHDAMYWYRQDPGQGLRLIYYSQIVNDFQKGDIAEGYSVSREKKESFPLTVTSAQKNPTAFYLCASSIAGPAYNEQFFGPGTRLTVL.

This chain uses TRBV7-2 with TRBJ1-2; TRBD1 might be the D (5 bases). Trimming took 5 bases from V and 7 from J, leaving 23 bases between them. The CDR3 extends over 16 amino acids. CDR1 and CDR2 (germline): SGHTA, FQGNSA. This CDR3 reads CASSPHFRVSAGGYTF. DNA of the CDR3: TGTGCCAGCAGCCCACATTTCAGGGTATCAGCGGGTGGCTACACCTTC.

This clone was counted once. This chain links TRBV29-1 with TRBJ2-3; 7 nucleotides align to TRBD2. J was trimmed by 3 bases and V by 7 bases; bases with no gene match: 7. Germline loops: CDR1 SQVTM, CDR2 ANQGSEA. The CDR3 runs 13 residues. This CDR3 reads CSARVGGTDTQYF. The CDR3 DNA is TGCAGCGCCCGGGTGGGGGGGACAGATACGCAGTATTTT.

The sample holds one count of this clone. This sample also contains other DNA sequences that code for the same CDR3. V is TRBV27 and J is TRBJ2-7; 12 nucleotides align to TRBD2. This CDR3 has 15 residues. V trimming: 4 bases; J trimming: 4 bases; junction bases outside the gene matches: 5. Germline V gives CDR1 MNHEY, CDR2 SMNVEV (reference sequence). CDR3 sequence (DNA): TGTGCCAGCAGTTCGCCGACTAGCGGGAGATACGAGCAGTACTTC. It yields the protein CASSSPTSGRYEQYF.

This chain uses TRBV2 with TRBJ2-1; D is unresolved. The CDR3 contains 15 residues. Germline assignment: CDR1 SNHLY and CDR2 FYNNEI. Trimming pared 8 bases from V and 3 bases from J, leaving 17 bases between. The CDR3 loop reads CASGSWELNYNEQFF. The CDR3 region has the DNA TGTGCCAGCGGTTCGTGGGAACTTAACTACAATGAGCAGTTCTTC.

J is TRBJ1-1 and V is TRBV28, with D hard to call. The germline V and J ends were trimmed by 4 bases and 0 bases, with 9 bases remaining between them. Germline V gives CDR1 MDHEN, CDR2 SYDVKM. CDR3 length: 14 amino acids. The CDR3 region has the DNA TGTGCCAGCAGTTCGAGATGGCTGAACACTGAAGCTTTCTTT. Protein: CASSSRWLNTEAFF.